The clone carrying this TCR beta chain appeared many times. The trim removed 2 bases at V and 6 bases at J, leaving 0 bases unmatched. Germline lookup yields CDR1 KGHDR and CDR2 SFDVKD. This CDR3 region has 14 residues. The data derive from a study of blood T cell repertoires in COVID-19. Study-level background: The samples span acute and convalescent COVID-19 from the United States, Italy and Spain. T cells, B-cell-depleted T cells, or PBMCs provided the cDNA or gDNA that served as material.

Study processing details: Amplification of reference gene primers provided the estimated nucleated cell counts. The data were produced by immunoSEQ multiplex PCR, yet TCRdb's version contains in-frame clones alone and is incomplete. V and J calls and clone size are as listed in that table; D and trimming were resolved from the DNA. The repertoire includes 90,000 to 150,000 clones, about nine tenths of them detected once, and roughly 8.2% sits in the top ten. This TCR came from a human donor in a cohort sampled during active COVID-19. The sequencing input was peripheral blood. This chain joins TRBV24-1 and TRBJ2-1, with TRBD1 identical over 10 bases. CDR3 sequence (DNA): TGTGCCACCAGTGATTGGACAGGGGGCAATGAGCAGTTCTTC. Encoded protein: CATSDWTGGNEQFF.